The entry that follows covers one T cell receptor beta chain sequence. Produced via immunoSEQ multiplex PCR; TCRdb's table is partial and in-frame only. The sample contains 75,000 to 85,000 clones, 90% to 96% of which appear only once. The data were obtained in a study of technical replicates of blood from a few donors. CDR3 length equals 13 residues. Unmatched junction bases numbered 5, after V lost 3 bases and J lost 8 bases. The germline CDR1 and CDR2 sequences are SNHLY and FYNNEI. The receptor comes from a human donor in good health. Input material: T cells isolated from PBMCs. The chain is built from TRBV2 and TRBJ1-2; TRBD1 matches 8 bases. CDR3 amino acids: CASSDRTGKGYTF. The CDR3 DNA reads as TGTGCCAGCAGTGATCGGACAGGGAAAGGCTACACCTTC. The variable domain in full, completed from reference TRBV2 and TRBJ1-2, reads EPEVTQTPSHQVTQMGQEVILRCVPISNHLYFYWYRQILGQKVEFLVSFYNNEISEKSEIFDDQFSVERPDGSNFTLKIRSTKLEDSAMYFCASSDRTGKGYTFGSGTRLTVV.